The 19 T cell receptor beta chains presented below share a single source sample, sequenced in a study of shared clonotypes between healthy human individuals. Measured with immunoSEQ multiplex PCR; TCRdb has only the in-frame clones, and not every one. The sample includes some 2.1 million clones, 85% to 95% of them seen just once. Input material: naive CD4+ T cells sorted from blood. Subset in this sample: CD45RA+ positively selected. The receptors originated from a man aged 18 to 29 in good health.

This CDR3 is CASSLAEVIPSYEQYF. The CDR3 nucleotides read TGCGCCAGCAGCTTGGCCGAGGTAATCCCCTCCTACGAGCAGTACTTC. This chain joins TRBV5-1 and TRBJ2-7; no clear D. The CDR3 runs to 16 residues. Germline V gives CDR1 SGHRS, CDR2 YFSETQ. Trimming shortened V by 0 bases and J by 0 bases, and 13 bases separated the two germline ends.

Note on this clone: The same CDR3 arises from other DNA sequences in this sample as well. The chain carries TRBV6-5 and TRBJ2-2; 9 bases map to TRBD1. Germline V gene data show CDR1 as MNHEY and CDR2 as SVGAGI. J lost 4 bases, V lost 5 bases, and 5 bases had no gene match. CDR3 length: 15 residues. CDR3 bases: TGTGCCAGCAGTCGGCCGGGACAGGGCACCGGGGAGCTGTTTTTT. Translated: CASSRPGQGTGELFF.

CDR3 DNA sequence: TGTGCCAGCAGAAGAACAGGGTCAGCAGAAAAACTGTTTTTT. The encoded protein is CASRRTGSAEKLFF. The rearrangement joins TRBV6-5 to TRBJ1-4, with D possibly matching TRBD1 (6 bases). Trimming pared 6 bases from V and 8 bases from J, leaving 16 bases between. The CDR3 spans 14 residues. Germline V lookup: CDR1 MNHEY, CDR2 SVGAGI.

In its sample, this clone was seen once. Germline is not matched at one junction end, which may reflect a read error. V is TRBV5-8 and J is TRBJ2-7; possible D gene TRBD1, 6 bases. The V gene's germline CDR1 is SGHTS and CDR2 YDEGEE. This CDR3 contains 15 residues. In nucleotides, the CDR3 is TGTGCCAGCAGGGAGGACAGTTCCTTTTCCTCCGAGCAGTACTTC. Its translation is CASREDSSFSSEQYF.

CDR3 loop: CASSYASDTGVNEQYF. CDR3 bases: TGTGCCAGCAGTTACGCGTCCGATACAGGGGTCAACGAGCAGTACTTC. V usage is TRBV6-5 and J usage is TRBJ2-7, with 7 bases fitting TRBD1. V was clipped by 2 bases and J by 5 bases; unmatched bases: 12. Germline values: CDR1 MNHEY, CDR2 SVGAGI. This CDR3 has 16 amino acids.

The rearrangement joins TRBV2 to TRBJ1-1; 7 bases fit TRBD1. The CDR3 spans 15 residues. Germline V gene data show CDR1 as SNHLY and CDR2 as FYNNEI. Trimming cost V 6 bases and J 2 bases; bases outside gene matches: 9. The CDR3 DNA sequence: TGTGCCAGCAGCCCCGAGGGGGCAGTTAACACTGAAGCTTTCTTT. Translating it yields CASSPEGAVNTEAFF.

This chain uses TRBV10-3 with TRBJ2-7; a weak D match, TRBD2 (6 bases). V was pared by 8 bases and J by 1 base, with 18 bases between. The germline CDR1 and CDR2 sequences are ENHRY and SYGVKD. CDR3 length: 15 residues. Here the CDR3 reads CAIGGGSGTSYEQYF. As DNA, the CDR3 is TGTGCCATCGGAGGAGGGTCAGGGACTTCCTACGAGCAGTACTTC.

The chain recombines TRBV2 with TRBJ2-7, with 8 positions matching TRBD1. Losses at the gene ends were 11 bases for V and 2 bases for J; bases not matched to a gene: 11. The germline gives CDR1 SNHLY, CDR2 FYNNEI. CDR3 length equals 14 residues. CDR3 region: CASQGGTGTYEQYF. The CDR3 DNA sequence: TGTGCCTCTCAGGGTGGGACAGGCACCTACGAGCAGTACTTC.

The chain recombines TRBV10-1 with TRBJ2-1, with D possibly being TRBD1 (6 bases). The V end was cut by 4 bases, the J end by 2 bases, with 12 bases between. The CDR3 covers 15 residues. Germline lookup yields CDR1 WNHNN and CDR2 SYGVQD (reference sequence). CDR3 bases: TGCGCCAGCAGTGGCGCCAGGGGAGCCTACAATGAGCAGTTCTTC. This encodes CASSGARGAYNEQFF.

The rearrangement uses TRBV6-1 and TRBJ1-4; TRBD1 matches 9 bases. V was clipped by 4 bases and J by 8 bases; unmatched bases: 14. The CDR3 totals 17 residues. Germline V gene data show CDR1 as MNHNS and CDR2 as SASEGT. CDR3: CASSAVPGQGGSEKLFF. For the CDR3, the DNA is TGTGCCAGCAGTGCCGTCCCGGGACAGGGAGGGAGCGAAAAACTGTTTTTT.

This sequence joins TRBV30 and TRBJ1-3; D is unclear. The germline CDR1 and CDR2 sequences are GTSNPN and SVGIG (reference sequence). The CDR3 has 11 amino acids. V gave up 4 bases and J gave up 4 bases, with 5 bases separating them. CDR3 protein: CAWIGGNTIYF. In nucleotides, the CDR3 is TGTGCCTGGATTGGAGGAAACACCATATATTTT. The whole variable domain, remainder taken from reference TRBV30 and TRBJ1-3, is SQTIHQWPATLVQPVGSPLSLECTVEGTSNPNLYWYRQAAGRGLQLLFYSVGIGQISSEVPQNLSASRPQDRQFILSSKKLLLSDSGFYLCAWIGGNTIYFGEGSWLTVV.

V and J are TRBV5-1 and TRBJ1-2, with 9 bases identical to TRBD1. V dropped 7 bases and J dropped 6; count of bases not matched to a gene: 10. CDR1 and CDR2 (germline): SGHRS, YFSETQ. The CDR3 has 14 amino acids. The CDR3, as DNA: TGCGCCAGCGGGCCGGACAGGGGTCGGGATGGCTACACCTTC. Translated, it gives CASGPDRGRDGYTF.

The chain is built from TRBV5-4 and TRBJ2-3, with 13 bases fitting TRBD2. Germline V gene sequence: CDR1 SGHNT, CDR2 YYREEE (reference sequence). The CDR3 has 16 residues. Trimming cost V 1 base and J 3 bases; bases outside gene matches: 2. CDR3 coding DNA: TGTGCCAGCAGCTTGTTGACTAGCGGGAGGACAGATACGCAGTATTTT. It encodes CASSLLTSGRTDTQYF.

The gene calls are TRBV7-9 and TRBJ1-5; 12 bases line up with TRBD1. Germline CDR1 reads SEHNR; CDR2 reads FQNEAQ (reference sequence). The CDR3 length is 17 residues. The ends lost 5 bases at V and 4 bases at J; junction bases unmatched: 9. CDR3 bases: TGTGCCAGCAGCACGGGACAGGGGGCCCGAAGGAATCAGCCCCAGCATTTT. Protein sequence: CASSTGQGARRNQPQHF.

The chain combines TRBV18 with TRBJ1-1; a possible D gene is TRBD1 (6 bases). The CDR3 loop spans 15 amino acids. The germline gives CDR1 KGHSH, CDR2 LQKENI. V dropped 3 bases and J dropped 3 bases, with 14 bases sitting between them. The CDR3 sequence: CASSPLGAGDTEAFF. The CDR3 nucleotides read TGTGCCAGCTCACCTCTGGGGGCTGGGGACACTGAAGCTTTCTTT.

The V call is TRBV6-5, the J call TRBJ1-2; D is unclear. Trimming stripped 7 bases from V and 0 bases from J, with 9 bases between. CDR3 length: 13 residues. CDR1 and CDR2 (germline): MNHEY, SVGAGI. The CDR3 here is CASKREPNYGYTF. In DNA form, the CDR3 reads TGTGCCAGCAAAAGGGAACCTAACTATGGCTACACCTTC.

Notes on this clone: This same CDR3 is encoded by further DNA sequences in the sample. The rearrangement uses TRBV6-1 and TRBJ2-3, with 11 bases fitting TRBD2. There are 13 residues in the CDR3. The V segment lost 6 bases and the J segment 4 bases; nucleotides outside the gene matches: 0. From germline, CDR1 is MNHNS and CDR2 SASEGT. The DNA for the CDR3 is TGTGCCAGCAGACTAGCGGGAGCAGATACGCAGTATTTT. It specifies CASRLAGADTQYF.

This chain links TRBV10-3 with TRBJ1-5; possible D gene TRBD1, 5 bases. Trimming removed 6 bases at V and 4 bases at J, with 19 bases between. The germline V gene encodes CDR1 ENHRY and CDR2 SYGVKD. The CDR3 totals 16 residues. CDR3 in amino acids: CAIRDSGTVGNQPQHF. The CDR3 DNA is TGTGCCATCAGGGACTCCGGGACGGTTGGGAATCAGCCCCAGCATTTT.

The chain is built from TRBV7-2 and TRBJ2-3, with 7 nucleotides matching TRBD2. Germline CDR1 SGHTA, CDR2 FQGNSA. The CDR3 runs 13 residues. V shed 5 bases, J shed 5 bases, and the junction held 4 bases outside the gene matches. The CDR3 reads CASSGRAGDTQYF. CDR3 nucleotides: TGTGCCAGCAGCGGGAGGGCCGGAGATACGCAGTATTTT.